This T cell receptor beta chain emerged from a study of blood T cell repertoires in COVID-19. Libraries were prepared by immunoSEQ multiplex PCR; TCRdb keeps only in-frame clonotypes and omits some of them. The data show approximately 320,000 clones, 65% to 90% seen once. The ends lost 5 bases at V and 9 bases at J; junction bases unmatched: 11. Germline lookup yields CDR1 KGHSH and CDR2 LQKENI. CDR3 size: 15 residues. Sequencing was performed on peripheral blood. This TCR came from a human donor in a cohort sampled during active COVID-19. V is TRBV18 and J is TRBJ2-1; 9 nucleotides align to TRBD1. DNA for the CDR3: TGTGCCAGCTCAACTTGGACAGGGGAAGAAGGTGAGCAGTTCTTC. It is translated as CASSTWTGEEGEQFF. The whole variable domain, remainder taken from reference TRBV18 and TRBJ2-1, is NAGVMQNPRHLVRRRGQEARLRCSPMKGHSHVYWYRQLPEEGLKFMVYLQKENIIDESGMPKERFSAEFPKEGPSILRIQQVVRGDSAAYFCASSTWTGEEGEQFFGPGTRLTVL.